These T cell receptor beta chains were read from a single sample in a study of shared clonotypes between healthy human individuals. TCRdb's table, derived via immunoSEQ multiplex PCR, lists solely in-frame clones and lacks some. The table has approximately 95,000 clones, less than 80% seen once. The sample comprised memory CD8+ T cells sorted from blood. All receptors come from a man aged 25 to 45 in good health. Each CDR3 is given with its conserved first and last residue. The D gene is left open where the match is weak. Clone size is shown for a subset of rows, as once, few, many or a class of expanded clone.

d_call clone_size j_call v_call cdr3_nt cdr3_aa
. few TRBJ1-1 TRBV29-1 TGCAGCGTAACACTGATGAACACTGAAGCTTTCTTT CSVTLMNTEAFF
TRBD1 . TRBJ2-7 TRBV11-2 TGTGCCAGCAGCTTAGCCGGACAGGTATCTTTTGGGCAGTACTTC CASSLAGQVSFGQYF
. . TRBJ1-3 TRBV5-5 TGTGCCAGCAGCTTTACCGGAGTTGGAAACACCATATATTTT CASSFTGVGNTIYF
. . TRBJ1-5 TRBV7-9 TGTGCCAGCAGCCCCCGGGACGGAGTACAGCCCCAGCATTTT CASSPRDGVQPQHF
TRBD2 . TRBJ2-7 TRBV5-1 TGCGCCAGCAGCCCTAGCGGGAGGGGAGGGGTCTACGAGCAGTACTTC CASSPSGRGGVYEQYF
. few TRBJ2-5 TRBV27 TGTGCCAGCAGTTTACGGGGAGGTCCACGGGAGACCCAGTACTTC CASSLRGGPRETQYF
TRBD2 few TRBJ2-7 TRBV27 TGTGCCAGCAGTTGGCTGACCTCTAGCGGGATGCATTACGAGCAGTACTTC CASSWLTSSGMHYEQYF
TRBD1 . TRBJ1-1 TRBV7-9 TGTGCCAGCAGCAACGACAGGGGAGAAGCTTTCTTT CASSNDRGEAFF
. . TRBJ1-2 TRBV2 TGTGCCAGCAGTGAACGACGGACATCTGGCTACACCTTC CASSERRTSGYTF
. . TRBJ1-5 TRBV30 TGTGCCTGGAATCGACAGGAGAATCAGCCCCAGCATTTT CAWNRQENQPQHF
. . TRBJ2-3 TRBV6-6 TGTGCCAGCACCTTCTCACGTGAAGGGATAACAGATACGCAGTATTTT CASTFSREGITDTQYF
TRBD2 . TRBJ2-7 TRBV28 TGTGCCAGCACCTTGACTAGCGGGAGAAGCAACGAGCAGTACTTC CASTLTSGRSNEQYF
TRBD2 . TRBJ2-5 TRBV7-2 TGTGCTAGCAGTCCGACTAGCGGGAGGGCCGGTCGCCAAGAGACCCAGTACTTC CASSPTSGRAGRQETQYF
. . TRBJ1-5 TRBV6-1 TGTGCCAGCAGTGAATTGGGGCCAAGAGGGCAGCCCCAGCATTTT CASSELGPRGQPQHF
. . TRBJ2-3 TRBV19 TGTGCCAGTAGGAACCAGACAGCGCCGAGTCAAGATACGCAGTATTTT CASRNQTAPSQDTQYF
. . TRBJ2-1 TRBV19 TGTGCCAGTAGTATCTGGGACTCGACCTACAATGAGCAGTTCTTC CASSIWDSTYNEQFF
TRBD2 . TRBJ2-3 TRBV6-4 TGTGCCAGCGGGGAGACTAGCGGGAGCACAGATACGCAGTATTTT CASGETSGSTDTQYF
TRBD1 . TRBJ2-5 TRBV30 TGTGCCTGGTCAAGGGGGCTGGAGACCCAGTACTTC CAWSRGLETQYF
. few TRBJ2-7 TRBV5-5 TGTGCCAGCAGCTTGTCAATAATCCCCGAGCAGTACTTC CASSLSIIPEQYF
. few TRBJ1-1 TRBV10-2 TGCGCCAGCAGTGAGTCGGTAACCGACAGGACTATGAACACTGAAGCTTTCTTT CASSESVTDRTMNTEAFF